A single T cell receptor beta chain is shown here with its context. Its antigen is not identified. Germline V CDR1 and CDR2: SNHLY, FYNNEI. After removal of 6 bases from V and 0 bases from J, the junction contained 5 bases not matched to a gene. This CDR3 region has 15 residues. This specimen comes from a study of identical twins. Overall study results and limits: Where out-of-frame alpha sequences were twin-shared, they showed excess low generation probability.

TCRdb reanalysed the 5' RACE reads using MiXCR and keeps one entry per CDR3 protein. The sample gives around 250,000 distinct CDR3 sequences, about 7% of which show up once; approximately 3.7% is in the top ten. The same sample was also studied in work on yellow fever vaccine responses in identical twins.

The material sequenced was memory (CD45RO+) T cells sorted from blood. The receptor's source is a woman aged 18-35 years in good health. The rearrangement links TRBV2 to TRBJ2-3, with 8 bases that match TRBD2. The CDR3 nucleotides are TGTGCCAGCAGACTTAGCGGGATAAGCACAGATACGCAGTATTTT. This encodes CASRLSGISTDTQYF. The complete variable domain, with remaining parts taken from reference TRBV2 and TRBJ2-3, reads EPEVTQTPSHQVTQMGQEVILRCVPISNHLYFYWYRQILGQKVEFLVSFYNNEISEKSEIFDDQFSVERPDGSNFTLKIRSTKLEDSAMYFCASRLSGISTDTQYFGPGTRLTVL.